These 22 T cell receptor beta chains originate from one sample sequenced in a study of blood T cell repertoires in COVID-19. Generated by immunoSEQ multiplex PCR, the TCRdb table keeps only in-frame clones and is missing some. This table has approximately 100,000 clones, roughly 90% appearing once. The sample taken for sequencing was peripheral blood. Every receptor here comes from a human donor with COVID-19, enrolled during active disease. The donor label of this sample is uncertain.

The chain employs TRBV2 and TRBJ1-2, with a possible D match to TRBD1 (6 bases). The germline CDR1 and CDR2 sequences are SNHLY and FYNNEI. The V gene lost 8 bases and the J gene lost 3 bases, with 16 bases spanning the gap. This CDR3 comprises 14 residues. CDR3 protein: CASGRYGQYYGYTF. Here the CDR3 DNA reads TGTGCCAGCGGAAGGTACGGACAGTACTATGGCTACACCTTC. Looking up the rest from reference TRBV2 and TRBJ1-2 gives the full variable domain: EPEVTQTPSHQVTQMGQEVILRCVPISNHLYFYWYRQILGQKVEFLVSFYNNEISEKSEIFDDQFSVERPDGSNFTLKIRSTKLEDSAMYFCASGRYGQYYGYTFGSGTRLTVV.

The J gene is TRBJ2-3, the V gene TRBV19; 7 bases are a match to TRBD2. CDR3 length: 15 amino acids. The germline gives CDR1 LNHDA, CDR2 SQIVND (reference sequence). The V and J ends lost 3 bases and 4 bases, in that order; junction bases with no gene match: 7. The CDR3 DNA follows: TGTGCCAGTAGTATGAAGGGAGGGTTCTCAGATACGCAGTATTTT. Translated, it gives CASSMKGGFSDTQYF.

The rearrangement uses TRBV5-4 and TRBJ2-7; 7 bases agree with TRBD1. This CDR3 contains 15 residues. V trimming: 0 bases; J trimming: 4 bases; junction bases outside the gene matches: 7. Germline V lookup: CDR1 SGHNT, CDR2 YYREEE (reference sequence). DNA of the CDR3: TGTGCCAGCAGCTTGGGGGACAGTTCATTATACGAGCAGTACTTC. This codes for CASSLGDSSLYEQYF.

The CDR3 coding sequence is TGTGCCAGCAGCCCTCTACTAGCGGGGGTCCAAGAGACCCAGTACTTC. It encodes CASSPLLAGVQETQYF. V and J are TRBV7-9 and TRBJ2-5, with 11 bases lining up with TRBD2. Germline V CDR1 and CDR2: SEHNR, FQNEAQ (reference sequence). CDR3 length equals 16 residues. J was trimmed by 1 base and V by 5 bases; bases with no gene match: 6.

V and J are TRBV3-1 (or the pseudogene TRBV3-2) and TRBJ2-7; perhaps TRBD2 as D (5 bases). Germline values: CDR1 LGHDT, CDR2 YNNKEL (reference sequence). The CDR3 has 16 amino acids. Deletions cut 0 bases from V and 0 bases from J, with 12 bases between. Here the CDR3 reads CASSQDKRRSSYEQYF. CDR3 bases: TGTGCCAGCAGCCAAGATAAGCGGAGGTCCTCCTACGAGCAGTACTTC.

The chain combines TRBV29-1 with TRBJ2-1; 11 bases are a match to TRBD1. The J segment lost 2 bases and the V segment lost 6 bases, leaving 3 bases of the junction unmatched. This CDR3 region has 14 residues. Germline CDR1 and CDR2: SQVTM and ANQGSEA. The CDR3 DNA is TGCAGCGTGGGACAGGGGGGAGCCTACAATGAGCAGTTCTTC. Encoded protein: CSVGQGGAYNEQFF.

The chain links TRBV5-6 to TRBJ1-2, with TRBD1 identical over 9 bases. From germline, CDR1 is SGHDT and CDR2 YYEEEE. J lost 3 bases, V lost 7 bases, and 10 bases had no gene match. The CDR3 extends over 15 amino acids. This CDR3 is CASLWTGEGYYGYTF. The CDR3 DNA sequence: TGTGCCAGCTTATGGACAGGGGAAGGTTACTATGGCTACACCTTC.

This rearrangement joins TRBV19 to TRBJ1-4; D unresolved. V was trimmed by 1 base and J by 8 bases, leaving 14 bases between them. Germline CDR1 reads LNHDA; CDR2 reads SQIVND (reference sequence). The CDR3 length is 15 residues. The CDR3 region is CASSIVAPGAEKLFF. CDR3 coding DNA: TGTGCCAGTAGTATAGTAGCCCCGGGAGCCGAAAAACTGTTTTTT.

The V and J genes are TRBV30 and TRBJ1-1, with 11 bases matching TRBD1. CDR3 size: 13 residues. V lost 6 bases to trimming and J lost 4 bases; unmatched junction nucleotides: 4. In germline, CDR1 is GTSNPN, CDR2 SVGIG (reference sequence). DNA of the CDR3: TGTGCCTGCACCGGGACAGGGGGCACTGAAGCTTTCTTT. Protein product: CACTGTGGTEAFF.

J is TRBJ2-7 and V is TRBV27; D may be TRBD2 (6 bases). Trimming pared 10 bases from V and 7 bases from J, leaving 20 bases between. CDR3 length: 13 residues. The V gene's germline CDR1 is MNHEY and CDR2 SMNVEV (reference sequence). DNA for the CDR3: TGTGCCACCTCTGGTTCGGGAGCTAGGGAGCAGTACTTC. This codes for CATSGSGAREQYF.

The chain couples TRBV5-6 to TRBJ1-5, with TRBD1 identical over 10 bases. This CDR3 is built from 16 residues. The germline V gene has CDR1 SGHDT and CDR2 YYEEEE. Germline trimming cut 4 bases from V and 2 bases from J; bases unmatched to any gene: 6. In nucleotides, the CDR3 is TGTGCCAGCAGCGCGGGGACAGGGGAGCGCAATCAGCCCCAGCATTTT. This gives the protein CASSAGTGERNQPQHF. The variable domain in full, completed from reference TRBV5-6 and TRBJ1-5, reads DAGVTQSPTHLIKTRGQQVTLRCSPKSGHDTVSWYQQALGQGPQFIFQYYEEEERQRGNFPDRFSGHQFPNYSSELNVNALLLGDSALYLCASSAGTGERNQPQHFGDGTRLSIL.

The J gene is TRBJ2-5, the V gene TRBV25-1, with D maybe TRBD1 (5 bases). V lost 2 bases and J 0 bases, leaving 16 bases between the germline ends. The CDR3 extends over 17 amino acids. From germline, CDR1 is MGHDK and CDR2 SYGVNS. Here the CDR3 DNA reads TGTGCCAGCAGTGAACCCTCCCAGGGCAGGTACCAAGAGACCCAGTACTTC. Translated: CASSEPSQGRYQETQYF.

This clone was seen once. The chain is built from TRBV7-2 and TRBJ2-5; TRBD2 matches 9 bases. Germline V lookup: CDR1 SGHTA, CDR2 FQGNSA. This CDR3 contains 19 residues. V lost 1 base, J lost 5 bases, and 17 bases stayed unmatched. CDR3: CASSLGEVSGGHPRETQYF. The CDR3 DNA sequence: TGTGCCAGCAGCTTAGGGGAGGTTAGCGGGGGCCATCCTCGGGAGACCCAGTACTTC.

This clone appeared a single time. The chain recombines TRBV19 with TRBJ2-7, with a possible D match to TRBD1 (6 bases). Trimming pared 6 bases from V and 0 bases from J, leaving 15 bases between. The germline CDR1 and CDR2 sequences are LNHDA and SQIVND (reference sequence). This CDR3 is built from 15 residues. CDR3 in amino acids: CASRLQGTSSYEQYF. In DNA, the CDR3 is TGTGCCAGTAGGCTACAGGGTACAAGCTCCTACGAGCAGTACTTC.

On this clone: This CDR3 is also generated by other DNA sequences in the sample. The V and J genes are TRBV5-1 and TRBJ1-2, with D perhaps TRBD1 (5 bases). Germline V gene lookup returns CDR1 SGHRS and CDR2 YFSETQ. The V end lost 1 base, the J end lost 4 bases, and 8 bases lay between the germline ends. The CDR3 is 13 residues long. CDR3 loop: CASSLSGGYGYTF. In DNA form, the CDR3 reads TGCGCCAGCAGCTTGAGCGGGGGCTATGGCTACACCTTC. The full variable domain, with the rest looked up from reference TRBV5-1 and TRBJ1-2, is KAGVTQTPRYLIKTRGQQVTLSCSPISGHRSVSWYQQTPGQGLQFLFEYFSETQRNKGNFPGRFSGRQFSNSRSEMNVSTLELGDSALYLCASSLSGGYGYTFGSGTRLTVV.

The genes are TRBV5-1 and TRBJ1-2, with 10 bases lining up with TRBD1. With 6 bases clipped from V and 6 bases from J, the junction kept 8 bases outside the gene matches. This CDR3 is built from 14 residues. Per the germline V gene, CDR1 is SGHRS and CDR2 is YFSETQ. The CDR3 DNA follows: TGCGCCAGCACCGTCGACAGGGGGCGTCATGGCTACACCTTC. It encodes CASTVDRGRHGYTF.

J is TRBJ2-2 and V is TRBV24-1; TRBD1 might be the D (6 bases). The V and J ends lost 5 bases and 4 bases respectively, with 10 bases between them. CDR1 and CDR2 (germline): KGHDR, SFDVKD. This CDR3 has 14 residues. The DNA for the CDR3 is TGTGCCACCAGTGTGGACAGCCCCACCGGGGAGCTGTTTTTT. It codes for CATSVDSPTGELFF.

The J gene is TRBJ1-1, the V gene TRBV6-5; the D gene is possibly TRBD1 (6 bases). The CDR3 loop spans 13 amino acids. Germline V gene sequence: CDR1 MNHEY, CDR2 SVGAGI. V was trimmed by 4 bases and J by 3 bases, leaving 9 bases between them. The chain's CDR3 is CASSSRGHTEAFF. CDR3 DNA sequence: TGTGCCAGCAGTTCCAGGGGACACACTGAAGCTTTCTTT.

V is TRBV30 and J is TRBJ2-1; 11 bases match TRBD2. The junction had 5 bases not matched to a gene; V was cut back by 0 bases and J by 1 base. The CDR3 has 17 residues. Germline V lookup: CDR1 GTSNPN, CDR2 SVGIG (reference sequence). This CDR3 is CAWSVDRLAGSYNEQFF. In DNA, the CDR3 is TGTGCCTGGAGTGTAGACCGACTAGCGGGATCCTACAATGAGCAGTTCTTC. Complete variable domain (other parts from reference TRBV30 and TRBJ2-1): SQTIHQWPATLVQPVGSPLSLECTVEGTSNPNLYWYRQAAGRGLQLLFYSVGIGQISSEVPQNLSASRPQDRQFILSSKKLLLSDSGFYLCAWSVDRLAGSYNEQFFGPGTRLTVL.

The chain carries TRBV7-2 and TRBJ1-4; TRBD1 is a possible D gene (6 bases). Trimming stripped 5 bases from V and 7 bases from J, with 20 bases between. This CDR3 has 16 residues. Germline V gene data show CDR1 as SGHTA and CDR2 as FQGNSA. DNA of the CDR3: TGTGCCAGCAGCCCCGCTGTATTGGGGGCCGGTGAAAAACTGTTTTTT. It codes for CASSPAVLGAGEKLFF.

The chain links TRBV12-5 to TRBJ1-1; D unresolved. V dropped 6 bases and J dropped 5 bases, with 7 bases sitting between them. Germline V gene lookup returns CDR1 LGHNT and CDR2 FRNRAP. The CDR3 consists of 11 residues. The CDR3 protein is CASGGGTEAFF. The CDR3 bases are TGTGCTAGTGGAGGAGGGACTGAAGCTTTCTTT.

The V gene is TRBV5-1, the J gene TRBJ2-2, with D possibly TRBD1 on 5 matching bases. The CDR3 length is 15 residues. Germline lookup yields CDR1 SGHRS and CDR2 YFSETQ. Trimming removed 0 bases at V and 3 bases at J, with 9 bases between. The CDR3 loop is CASSLGQPDTGELFF. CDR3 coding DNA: TGCGCCAGCAGCTTGGGACAGCCGGACACCGGGGAGCTGTTTTTT.